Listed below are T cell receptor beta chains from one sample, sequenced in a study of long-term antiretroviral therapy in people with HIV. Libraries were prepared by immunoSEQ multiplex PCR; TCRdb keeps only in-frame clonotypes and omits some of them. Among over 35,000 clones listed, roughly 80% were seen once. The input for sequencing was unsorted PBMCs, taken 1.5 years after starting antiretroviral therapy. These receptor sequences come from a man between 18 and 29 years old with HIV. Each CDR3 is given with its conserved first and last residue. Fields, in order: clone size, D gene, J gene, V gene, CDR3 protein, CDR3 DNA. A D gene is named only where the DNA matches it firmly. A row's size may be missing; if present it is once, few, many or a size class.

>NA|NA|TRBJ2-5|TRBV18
CASSPRRTGIQETQYF
TGTGCCAGCTCACCAAGGCGAACAGGGATACAAGAGACCCAGTACTTC
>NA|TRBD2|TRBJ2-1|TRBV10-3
CAISAGTSGSNEQFF
TGTGCCATCAGTGCCGGGACTAGCGGGTCCAATGAGCAGTTCTTC
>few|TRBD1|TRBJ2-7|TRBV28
CASSSGGTLIEQYF
TGTGCCAGCAGTTCAGGGGGCACCCTCATCGAGCAGTACTTC
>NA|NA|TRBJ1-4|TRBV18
CASSPYRASTNEKLFF
TGTGCCAGCTCACCGTACAGAGCTTCAACTAATGAAAAACTGTTTTTT
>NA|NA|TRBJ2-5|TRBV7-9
CASSATWYQETQYF
TGTGCCAGCAGCGCGACTTGGTACCAAGAGACCCAGTACTTC
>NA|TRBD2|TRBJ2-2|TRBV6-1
CASNRLADNTGELFF
TGTGCCAGCAATAGACTAGCGGATAACACCGGGGAGCTGTTTTTT
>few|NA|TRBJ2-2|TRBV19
CASRPGGTYTGELFF
TGTGCCAGTAGGCCCGGAGGGACCTACACCGGGGAGCTGTTTTTT
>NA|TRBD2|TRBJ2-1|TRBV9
CASSVTSGRLEQFF
TGTGCCAGCAGCGTGACTAGCGGGAGGCTTGAGCAGTTCTTC
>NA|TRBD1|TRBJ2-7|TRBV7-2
CASSLTPDRAHEQYF
TGTGCCAGCAGCTTAACTCCGGACAGGGCCCACGAGCAGTACTTC
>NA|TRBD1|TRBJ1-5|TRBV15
CATSRKDRGKLNQPQHF
TGTGCCACCAGCAGAAAGGACAGGGGGAAACTCAATCAGCCCCAGCATTTT
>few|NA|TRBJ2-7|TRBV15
CATSRAGGEQYF
TGTGCCACCAGCAGAGCCGGGGGCGAGCAGTACTTC
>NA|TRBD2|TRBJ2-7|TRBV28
CASSFRLAGTSYEQYF
TGTGCCAGCAGTTTTAGACTAGCGGGCACTTCCTACGAGCAGTACTTC
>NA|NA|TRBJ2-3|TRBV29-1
CSVEGSGSGTDTQYF
TGCAGCGTTGAAGGAAGTGGTAGCGGCACAGATACGCAGTATTTT
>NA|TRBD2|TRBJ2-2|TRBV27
CASRDGTSANTGELFF
TGTGCCAGCAGAGACGGGACTAGCGCGAACACCGGGGAGCTGTTTTTT
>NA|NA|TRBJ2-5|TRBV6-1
CASMARGETQYF
TGTGCCAGCATGGCCAGAGGGGAGACCCAGTACTTC
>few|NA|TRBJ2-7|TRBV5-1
CASSPTWGAYEQYF
TGCGCCAGCAGCCCTACCTGGGGGGCCTACGAGCAGTACTTC
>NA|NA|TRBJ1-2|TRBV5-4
CASSPGPGAGGYTF
TGTGCCAGCAGTCCAGGCCCGGGGGCGGGTGGCTACACCTTC
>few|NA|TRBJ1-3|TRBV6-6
CASTQTSLSGNTIYF
TGTGCCAGCACCCAAACCTCCCTATCTGGAAACACCATATATTTT
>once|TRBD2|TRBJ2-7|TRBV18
CASSTGLAGRGYEQYF
TGTGCCAGCTCAACGGGACTAGCGGGAAGGGGGTACGAGCAGTACTTC
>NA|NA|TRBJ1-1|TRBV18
CASSPTDGTNTEAFF
TGTGCCAGCTCACCAACGGATGGGACGAACACTGAAGCTTTCTTT
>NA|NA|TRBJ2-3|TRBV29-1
CSVEEVGETVADTQYF
TGCAGCGTTGAAGAGGTCGGCGAGACAGTGGCAGATACGCAGTATTTT
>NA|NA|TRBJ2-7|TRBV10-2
CASSVSGTSYEQYF
TGCGCCAGCAGTGTGAGCGGAACTTCCTACGAGCAGTACTTC
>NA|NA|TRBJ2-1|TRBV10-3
CAISETGNEQFF
TGTGCCATCAGCGAAACAGGGAATGAGCAGTTCTTC
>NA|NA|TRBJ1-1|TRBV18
CASSLRDEAFF
TGTGCCAGCTCACTCAGGGATGAAGCTTTCTTT
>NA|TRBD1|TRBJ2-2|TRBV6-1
CASSEAGGVAGELFF
TGTGCCAGCAGTGAAGCAGGGGGCGTCGCCGGGGAGCTGTTTTTT
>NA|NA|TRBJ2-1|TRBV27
CASSLDSYNEQFF
TGTGCCAGCAGTTTGGACAGCTACAATGAGCAGTTCTTC
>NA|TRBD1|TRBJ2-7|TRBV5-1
CASSTQGYEQYF
TGCGCCAGCAGCACACAGGGGTACGAGCAGTACTTC
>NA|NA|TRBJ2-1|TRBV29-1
CSVTGLLNEQFF
TGCAGCGTTACGGGACTCCTCAATGAGCAGTTCTTC
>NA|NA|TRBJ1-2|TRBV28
CASSHPSAGNYGYTF
TGTGCCAGCAGCCACCCCAGTGCGGGCAACTATGGCTACACCTTC
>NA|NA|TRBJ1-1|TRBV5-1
CASSLGDGEAFF
TGCGCCAGCAGCTTGGGGGACGGAGAAGCTTTCTTT
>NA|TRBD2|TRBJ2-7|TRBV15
CATSRGRTSGNYEQYF
TGTGCCACCAGCCGAGGACGGACTAGCGGGAACTACGAGCAGTACTTC
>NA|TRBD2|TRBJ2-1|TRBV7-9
CASSPSGSPQQFF
TGTGCCAGCAGCCCTAGCGGGAGTCCTCAGCAGTTCTTC
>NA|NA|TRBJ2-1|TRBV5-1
CASSPEVAASYNEQFF
TGCGCCAGCAGCCCGGAGGTAGCGGCTTCCTACAATGAGCAGTTCTTC
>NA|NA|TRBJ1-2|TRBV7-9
CASSLSGLDGYTF
TGTGCCAGCAGCTTATCAGGGTTGGACGGCTACACCTTC
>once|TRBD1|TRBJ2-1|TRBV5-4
CASSWGTGGYEQFF
TGTGCCAGCAGCTGGGGGACAGGGGGCTACGAGCAGTTCTTC
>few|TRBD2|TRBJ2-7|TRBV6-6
CASSGPTSANYEQYF
TGTGCCAGCAGTGGACCGACTAGCGCGAACTACGAGCAGTACTTC
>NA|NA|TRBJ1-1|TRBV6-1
CASTELNEAFF
TGTGCCAGCACCGAGCTCAATGAAGCTTTCTTT
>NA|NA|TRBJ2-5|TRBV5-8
CASSLGGLQETQYF
TGTGCCAGCAGCTTGGGAGGGCTTCAAGAGACCCAGTACTTC
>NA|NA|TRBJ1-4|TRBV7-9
CASSLEQGNEKLFF
TGTGCCAGCAGCTTAGAACAGGGAAATGAAAAACTGTTTTTT
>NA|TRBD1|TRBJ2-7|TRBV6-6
CASSPGTGSFYEQYF
TGTGCCAGCAGCCCCGGGACAGGCTCGTTCTACGAGCAGTACTTC
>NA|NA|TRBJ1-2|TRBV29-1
CSVETGNYGYTF
TGCAGCGTTGAGACAGGAAACTATGGCTACACCTTC
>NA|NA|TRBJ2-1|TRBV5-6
CASSLRLNHNEQFF
TGTGCCAGCAGCTTGAGACTAAACCACAATGAGCAGTTCTTC
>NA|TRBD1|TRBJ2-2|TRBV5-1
CASSVTGGRTGELFF
TGCGCCAGCAGCGTGACAGGGGGACGGACCGGGGAGCTGTTTTTT
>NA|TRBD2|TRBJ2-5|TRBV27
CASSEVGTSLFWEETQYF
TGTGCCAGCAGTGAAGTGGGGACTAGCCTGTTCTGGGAAGAGACCCAGTACTTC
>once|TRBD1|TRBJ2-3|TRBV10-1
CASSESKGQGSTDTQYF
TGCGCCAGCAGTGAGTCTAAGGGACAGGGGAGTACAGATACGCAGTATTTT
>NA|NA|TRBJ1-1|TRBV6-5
CASSYQGWSTEAFF
TGTGCCAGCAGTTACCAGGGATGGAGCACTGAAGCTTTCTTT
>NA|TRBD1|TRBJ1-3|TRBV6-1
CASSEGTGVDTIYF
TGTGCCAGCAGTGAAGGGACAGGGGTCGACACCATATATTTT
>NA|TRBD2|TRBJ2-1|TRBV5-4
CASSQKLAGAYNEQFF
TGTGCCAGCAGCCAGAAACTAGCGGGCGCCTACAATGAGCAGTTCTTC